The source of this TCR beta chain is a study of control samples from healthy donors and cancer patients. The V segment lost 4 bases and the J segment 0 bases; nucleotides outside the gene matches: 4. CDR3 size: 17 residues. Germline assignment: CDR1 SGHTA and CDR2 FQGTGA. Sequencing used immunoSEQ multiplex PCR; TCRdb keeps in-frame clones, though not all of them. The table lists around 140,000 clones, about 91% of them singletons. This sequence originates from a man under 40 in good health. Sequencing used blood. The chain joins TRBV7-3 to TRBJ2-2; 11 nucleotides line up with TRBD2. This CDR3 reads CASSSASGGPNTGELFF. The CDR3 region has the DNA TGTGCCAGCAGCTCAGCTAGCGGGGGGCCGAACACCGGGGAGCTGTTTTTT.